Sequencing of this T cell receptor (beta chain) was carried out in a study of Graves' ophthalmopathy and Graves' hyperthyroidism. Study-wide findings and caveats: The study's model predicted ophthalmopathy progression at over 55% sensitivity and 72% to 75% specificity. Classification of ophthalmopathy versus stable hyperthyroidism by a 13-signature model yielded about 88% sensitivity and around 76% specificity.

Using RNA transcripts, the TCR beta CDR3 regions were amplified. First-round RT-PCR relied on HTBI primers, and a second-round multiplex PCR came next. TCRdb re-derived calls from the multiplex PCR reads in MiXCR, one entry per CDR3 protein. The data show 350,000 or so distinct CDR3 sequences, roughly 15% seen once. There are many counts of this clonotype. The antigen is unknown. Germline loops: CDR1 SQVTM, CDR2 ANQGSEA. The CDR3 is 14 residues long. Trimming at V came to 6 bases and at J to 4 bases, leaving 7 bases not matched to a gene. Ophthalmopathy cases showed moderate-to-severe activity, scoring CAS ≥3 and NOSPECS ≥4, with duration under 3 months.

The TCR sequence derives from an adult man with Graves' ophthalmopathy. Sequenced: peripheral blood. V gene TRBV29-1 combines with J gene TRBJ2-2; 8 positions agree with TRBD1. The CDR3 bases are TGCAGCGTCGCCCGGACAGGGCTCACCGGGGAGCTGTTTTTT. Translated, it gives CSVARTGLTGELFF.